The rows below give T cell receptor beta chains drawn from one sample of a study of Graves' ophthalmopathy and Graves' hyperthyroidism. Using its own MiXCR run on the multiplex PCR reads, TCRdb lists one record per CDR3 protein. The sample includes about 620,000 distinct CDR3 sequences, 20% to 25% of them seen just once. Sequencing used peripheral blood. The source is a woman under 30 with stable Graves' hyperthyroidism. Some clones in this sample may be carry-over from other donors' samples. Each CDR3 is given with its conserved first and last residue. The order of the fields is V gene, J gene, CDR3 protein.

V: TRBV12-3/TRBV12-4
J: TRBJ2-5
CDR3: CASSPGLAGVRNQTQYF

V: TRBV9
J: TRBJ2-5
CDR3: CASSGGTTQETQYF

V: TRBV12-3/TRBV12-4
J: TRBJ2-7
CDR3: CASSSTSSYEQYF

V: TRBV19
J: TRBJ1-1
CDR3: CASRYLSNTEAFF

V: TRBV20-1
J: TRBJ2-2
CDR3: CSAPRGRADTGELFF

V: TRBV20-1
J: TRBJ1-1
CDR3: CSARDRLHAEAFF

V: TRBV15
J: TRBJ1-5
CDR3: CATSRGKGLWPQHF

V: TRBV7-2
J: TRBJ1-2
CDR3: CASSTRSYGYTF

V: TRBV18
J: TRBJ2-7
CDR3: CASSLSGGTAYEQYF

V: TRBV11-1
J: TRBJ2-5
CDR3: CASSMGQGRISRETQYF

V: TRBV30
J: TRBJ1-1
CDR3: CAWSDDIGARGAFF

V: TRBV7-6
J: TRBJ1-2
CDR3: CASSSRQGVDYGYTF

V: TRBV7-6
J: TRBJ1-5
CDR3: CASSPPLSNQPQHF

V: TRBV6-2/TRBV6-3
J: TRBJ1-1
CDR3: CASSYEKGATGSAFF

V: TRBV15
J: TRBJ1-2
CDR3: CATSRDSGQGYGYTF

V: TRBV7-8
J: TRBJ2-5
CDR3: CASSPFRTSGETQYF

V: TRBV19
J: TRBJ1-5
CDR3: CASSIRNPGQNSNQPQHF

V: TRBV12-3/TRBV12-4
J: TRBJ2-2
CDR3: CASSPTTAGELFF

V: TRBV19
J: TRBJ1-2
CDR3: CASRQGGNYGYTF

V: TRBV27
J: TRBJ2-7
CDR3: CASSPRIGAVSSYEQYF